This T cell receptor beta chain was profiled in a study of blood T cell repertoires in COVID-19. Study details: Whether acute or convalescent, the COVID-19 samples came from the United States, Italy and Spain. T cells, B-cell-depleted T cells, or PBMCs supplied cDNA or gDNA.

Patients at the Seattle site were enrolled during active infection and followed longitudinally. Original handling: Estimation of nucleated cell counts was performed using reference gene primer amplification. TCRdb's copy holds only in-frame clones and misses some; the assay was immunoSEQ multiplex PCR. For V, J and clone size, that table is used; D and trimming come from the DNA. The table shows 450,000 or so clones, with about 90% occurring only once. The germline gives CDR1 SEHNR, CDR2 FQNEAQ (reference sequence). Deletions cut 3 bases from V and 2 bases from J, with 6 bases between. The CDR3 extends over 13 amino acids.

This TCR was sampled from a man aged 18 to 35 with COVID-19, enrolled during active disease. Sequences were obtained from peripheral blood. This chain connects TRBV7-9 to TRBJ2-3, with D unclear. This CDR3 reads CASSFEFTDTQYF. CDR3 nucleotides: TGTGCCAGCAGCTTCGAGTTCACAGATACGCAGTATTTT.